The entry that follows covers one T cell receptor (beta chain) sequence. This record belongs to a study of early T cells in non-severe SARS-CoV-2 infection. Study-wide context: Unpaired chains resulted from sequencing bulk RNA of unsorted whole blood.

MiXCR, run by TCRdb on the 5' RACE reads, gives a single entry per CDR3 protein. The sample lists tens of thousands of distinct CDR3 sequences; around 10% were seen once. The receptor was isolated from an adult who was a healthcare worker with PCR-confirmed SARS-CoV-2 infection or an uninfected control (not recorded which). Sequencing was performed on whole blood, taken at baseline.

CDR3 loop: CASSQDRTALYEQYF. In DNA, the CDR3 is TGCGCCAGCAGCCAAGATCGGACAGCTCTCTACGAGCAGTACTTC. The rearrangement joins TRBV4-3 to TRBJ2-7, with D maybe TRBD1 (6 bases). From germline, CDR1 is LGHNA and CDR2 YSLEER. Trimming stripped 0 bases from V and 3 bases from J, with 12 bases between. The CDR3 has 15 amino acids.